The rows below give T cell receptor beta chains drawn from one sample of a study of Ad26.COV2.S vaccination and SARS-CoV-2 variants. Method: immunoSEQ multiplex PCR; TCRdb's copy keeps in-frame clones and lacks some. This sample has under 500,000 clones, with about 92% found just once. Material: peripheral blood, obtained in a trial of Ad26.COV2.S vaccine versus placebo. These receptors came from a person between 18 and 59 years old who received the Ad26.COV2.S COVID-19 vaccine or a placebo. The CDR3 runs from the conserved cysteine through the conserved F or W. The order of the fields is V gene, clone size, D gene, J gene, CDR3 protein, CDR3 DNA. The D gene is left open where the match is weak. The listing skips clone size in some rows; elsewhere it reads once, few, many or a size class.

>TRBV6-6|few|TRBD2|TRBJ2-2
CASSRGGGNTGELFF
TGTGCCAGCAGTCGGGGGGGTGGGAACACCGGGGAGCTGTTTTTT
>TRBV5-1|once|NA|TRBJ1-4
CASSLGGTHNNEKLFF
TGCGCCAGCAGCTTGGGAGGGACACATAATAATGAAAAACTGTTTTTT
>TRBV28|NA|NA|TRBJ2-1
CASSFLPKIGPNEQFF
TGTGCCAGCAGTTTCCTCCCGAAAATTGGACCCAATGAGCAGTTCTTC
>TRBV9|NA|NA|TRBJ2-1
CASSVDTRDDHEQFF
TGTGCCAGCAGCGTAGATACCCGGGACGACCATGAGCAGTTCTTC
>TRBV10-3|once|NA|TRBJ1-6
CAISELETANSPLHF
TGTGCCATCAGTGAGTTAGAGACAGCCAATTCACCCCTCCACTTT
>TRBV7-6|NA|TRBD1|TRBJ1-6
CASSLRTGQSSYNSPLHF
TGTGCCAGCAGCCTGAGGACAGGGCAGAGCTCCTATAATTCACCCCTCCACTTT
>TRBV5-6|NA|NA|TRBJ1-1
CASSAALNTEAFF
TGTGCCAGCAGCGCGGCCTTGAACACTGAAGCTTTCTTT
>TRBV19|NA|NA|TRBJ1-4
CASIRPGDEKLFF
TGTGCCAGTATCCGCCCGGGGGATGAAAAACTGTTTTTT
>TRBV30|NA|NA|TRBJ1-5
CAWKARGNQPQHF
TGTGCCTGGAAGGCGAGGGGCAATCAGCCCCAGCATTTT
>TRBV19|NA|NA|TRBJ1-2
CASSIPTGDGYTF
TGTGCCAGTAGTATCCCGACGGGGGATGGCTACACCTTC
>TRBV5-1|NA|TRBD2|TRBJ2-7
CASSLGPTAGVYSYEQYF
TGCGCCAGCAGCTTGGGGCCGACGGCGGGGGTATACTCCTACGAGCAGTACTTC
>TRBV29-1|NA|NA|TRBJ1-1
CSVGLWTTNTEAFF
TGCAGCGTTGGATTGTGGACCACCAACACTGAAGCTTTCTTT
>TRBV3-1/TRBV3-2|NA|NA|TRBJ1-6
CASSQDEWRFPYNSPLHF
TGTGCCAGCAGCCAAGATGAATGGAGGTTCCCCTATAATTCACCCCTCCACTTT
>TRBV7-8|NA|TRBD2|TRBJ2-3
CASSLAGASGTTTDTQYF
TGTGCCAGCAGCTTAGCAGGGGCTAGCGGAACCACCACAGATACGCAGTATTTT
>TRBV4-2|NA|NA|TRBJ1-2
CASSQDVGRGEANYGYTF
TGTGCCAGCAGCCAAGATGTGGGGAGGGGAGAGGCGAACTATGGCTACACCTTC
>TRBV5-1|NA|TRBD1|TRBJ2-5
CASRLKGARQETQYF
TGCGCCAGCAGGCTGAAGGGGGCTAGACAAGAGACCCAGTACTTC
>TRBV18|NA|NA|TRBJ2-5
CASSPRQSQETQYF
TGTGCCAGCTCACCCCGACAGTCCCAAGAGACCCAGTACTTC
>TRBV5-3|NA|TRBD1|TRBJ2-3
CARSPDRGADTQYF
TGTGCCAGAAGCCCTGACAGGGGGGCAGATACGCAGTATTTT
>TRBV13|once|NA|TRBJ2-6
CASRPGAYSGANVLTF
TGTGCCAGCAGACCCGGGGCATACTCTGGGGCCAACGTCCTGACTTTC
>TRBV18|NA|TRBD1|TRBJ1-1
CASSPPGTGVDTEAFF
TGTGCCAGCTCGCCCCCCGGAACAGGGGTTGACACTGAAGCTTTCTTT
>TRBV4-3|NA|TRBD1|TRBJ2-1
CASSHIQGANNEQFF
TGCGCCAGCAGCCATATCCAGGGGGCAAATAATGAGCAGTTCTTC
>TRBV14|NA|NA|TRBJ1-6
CASSQSVGATPAGSPLHF
TGTGCCAGCAGCCAAAGTGTCGGGGCGACTCCAGCGGGGTCACCCCTCCACTTT
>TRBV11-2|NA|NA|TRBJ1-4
CASSSPLRWEKLFF
TGTGCCAGCAGCTCCCCTCTACGGTGGGAAAAACTGTTTTTT
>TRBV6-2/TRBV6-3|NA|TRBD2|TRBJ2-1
CASSYSQLAGGPNEQFF
TGTGCCAGCAGTTACTCCCAACTAGCGGGGGGGCCGAATGAGCAGTTCTTC
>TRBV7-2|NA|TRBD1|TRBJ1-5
CASSLGQGNQPQHF
TGTGCCAGCAGCCTCGGACAGGGAAATCAGCCCCAGCATTTT
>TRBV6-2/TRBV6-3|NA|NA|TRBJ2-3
CASSYTSSFTDTQYF
TGTGCCAGCAGTTACACCTCTAGCTTTACAGATACGCAGTATTTT
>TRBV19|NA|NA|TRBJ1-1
CASSTPGLSNTPNTEAFF
TGTGCCAGTAGTACTCCGGGCCTTTCCAACACTCCGAACACTGAAGCTTTCTTT
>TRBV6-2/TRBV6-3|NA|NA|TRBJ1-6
CASSAGVGTGALHF
TGTGCCAGCAGTGCCGGTGTAGGAACCGGCGCCCTCCACTTT
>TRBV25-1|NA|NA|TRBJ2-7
CASSDRTYEQYF
TGTGCCAGCAGTGACAGGACCTACGAGCAGTACTTC
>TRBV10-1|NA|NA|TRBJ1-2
CASSGQNYGYTF
TGCGCCAGCAGTGGCCAGAACTATGGCTACACCTTC
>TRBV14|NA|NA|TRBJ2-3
CASSDARYLSTDTQYF
TGTGCCAGCAGCGACGCACGTTACCTGAGCACAGATACGCAGTATTTT
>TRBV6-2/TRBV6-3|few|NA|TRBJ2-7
CASSPRGNGNEQYF
TGTGCCAGCAGCCCTCGAGGTAATGGAAACGAGCAGTACTTC
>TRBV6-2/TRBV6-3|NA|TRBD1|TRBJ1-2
CASSTGVDYGYTF
TGTGCCAGCAGCACAGGGGTGGACTATGGCTACACCTTC
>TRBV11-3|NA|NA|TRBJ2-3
CASSFDGGPGHTDTQYF
TGTGCCAGCAGCTTTGACGGGGGCCCCGGGCACACAGATACGCAGTATTTT
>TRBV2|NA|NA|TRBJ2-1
CASIRWEFEQFF
TGTGCCAGCATCCGTTGGGAGTTCGAGCAGTTCTTC
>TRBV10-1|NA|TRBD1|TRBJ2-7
CASSEAGTGGYEQYF
TGCGCCAGCAGTGAGGCCGGGACAGGGGGCTACGAGCAGTACTTC
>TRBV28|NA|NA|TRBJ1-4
CASTGFEKLFF
TGTGCCAGCACAGGGTTCGAAAAACTGTTTTTT
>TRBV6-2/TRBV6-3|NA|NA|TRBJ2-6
CASSYVTKAGANVLTF
TGTGCCAGCAGTTACGTTACGAAAGCTGGGGCCAACGTCCTGACTTTC
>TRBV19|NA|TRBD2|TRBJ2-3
CASLAGPVDTQYF
TGTGCCAGCCTAGCGGGTCCCGTAGATACGCAGTATTTT